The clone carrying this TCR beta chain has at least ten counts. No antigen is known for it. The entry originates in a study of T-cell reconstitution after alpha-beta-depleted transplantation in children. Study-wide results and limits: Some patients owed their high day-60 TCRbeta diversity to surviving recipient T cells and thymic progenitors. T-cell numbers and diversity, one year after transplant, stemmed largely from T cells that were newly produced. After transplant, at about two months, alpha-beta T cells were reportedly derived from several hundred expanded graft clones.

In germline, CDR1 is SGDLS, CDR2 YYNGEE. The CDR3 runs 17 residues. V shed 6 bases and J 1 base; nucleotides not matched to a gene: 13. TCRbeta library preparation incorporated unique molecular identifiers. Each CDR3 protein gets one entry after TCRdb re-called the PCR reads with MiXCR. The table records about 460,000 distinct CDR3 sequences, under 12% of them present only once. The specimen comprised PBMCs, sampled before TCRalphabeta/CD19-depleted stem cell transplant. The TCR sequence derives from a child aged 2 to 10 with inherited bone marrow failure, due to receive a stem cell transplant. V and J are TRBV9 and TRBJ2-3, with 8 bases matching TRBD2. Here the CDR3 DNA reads TGTGCCAGCACCGATCCAACTAGCGGACCTCGCACAGATACGCAGTATTTT. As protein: CASTDPTSGPRTDTQYF.